This T cell receptor beta chain was sequenced during a study of response to subunit inactivated influenza vaccine. Findings and limits, study-wide: Only a handful of new T cells, the authors suggested, are recruited with each seasonal influenza vaccination.

The CDR3 extends over 16 amino acids. Germline V gene lookup returns CDR1 SQVTM and CDR2 ANQGSEA. The junction had 13 bases not matched to a gene; V was cut back by 3 bases and J by 3 bases. One entry per CDR3 protein results from TCRdb running MiXCR on the RT-PCR reads. The sample records fewer than 750,000 distinct CDR3 sequences, 14% being singletons. In the case of this clonotype: Its antigen is unknown.

J is TRBJ1-1 and V is TRBV29-1, with 7 bases identical to TRBD1. The material sequenced was PBMCs from blood, taken about 11 days after vaccination. This TCR derives from a man aged 50-59 years who received an inactivated influenza vaccine. CDR3: CSVDSQGWMGYTEAFF. The CDR3 DNA sequence: TGCAGCGTTGATTCACAGGGGTGGATGGGCTACACTGAAGCTTTCTTT.